The 15 T cell receptor beta chains given below trace back to one sample, sequenced in a study of human T cells and chemical hapten exposure. TCRdb recomputed calls from the RACE reads with MiXCR, one row per CDR3 protein. The profile shows 30,000 to 50,000 distinct CDR3 sequences, about an eighth of them singletons. The time point was: patch test 3, about 24 weeks after DPC sensitization. This sample's treatment: therapeutic diphenylcyclopropenone sensitization with weekly scalp DPC. Whole blood, unfractionated, served as the material for total RNA extraction. Sequences were derived from whole blood, sampled in connection with sensitization to the hapten diphenylcyclopropenone (DPC). The receptors shown here come from a woman aged 40 to 50 with alopecia areata. Some clones in this sample may be carry-over from other donors' samples.

This clonotype was detected many times. The chain couples TRBV9 to TRBJ2-5; tentatively, D is TRBD2 (6 bases). V lost 0 bases to trimming and J lost 4 bases, with 19 bases between them. The CDR3 is made up of 17 amino acids. The germline V gene encodes CDR1 SGDLS and CDR2 YYNGEE. This CDR3 is CASSVANGGSSRETQYF. CDR3 DNA sequence: TGTGCCAGCAGCGTAGCTAACGGGGGAAGCTCCCGAGAGACCCAGTACTTC.

This clonotype was seen a handful of times. This chain joins TRBV20-1 and TRBJ1-1; weak D call: TRBD1 (6 bases). CDR3 size: 15 residues. From germline, CDR1 is DFQATT and CDR2 SNEGSKA (reference sequence). V lost 6 bases to trimming and J lost 2 bases, with 19 bases between them. CDR3 sequence: CSAPRGGGVNTEAFF. The CDR3 DNA follows: TGCAGTGCCCCTCGGGGGGGCGGGGTAAACACTGAAGCTTTCTTT.

The chain carries TRBV28 and TRBJ1-6; no firm D call. The CDR3 totals 11 residues. V lost 2 bases and J 11 bases, leaving 4 bases between the germline ends. The germline CDR1 and CDR2 sequences are MDHEN and SYDVKM. CDR3 bases: TGTGCCAGCAGTTTAAGTGCACCCCTCCACTTT. This encodes CASSLSAPLHF.

This clonotype was recorded a few times. V is TRBV5-5 and J is TRBJ1-1; D unclear. V lost 4 bases and J lost 2, with 12 bases in between. The germline V gene encodes CDR1 SGHKS and CDR2 YYEKEE (reference sequence). This CDR3 has 14 amino acids. Here the CDR3 reads CASSPQVTNTEAFF. The CDR3 region has the DNA TGTGCCAGCAGCCCGCAGGTTACCAACACTGAAGCTTTCTTT.

Only a few counts were recorded for this clonotype. The V call is TRBV13, the J call TRBJ2-6, with D possibly being TRBD2 (5 bases). The germline gives CDR1 PRHDT, CDR2 FYEKMQ (reference sequence). V dropped 0 bases and J dropped 2 bases, with 11 bases sitting between them. This CDR3 contains 17 residues. CDR3 coding DNA: TGTGCCAGCAGCTTAGGTGGAGGTCCTGCTGGGGCCAACGTCCTGACTTTC. Its translation: CASSLGGGPAGANVLTF. The full variable domain, with the rest looked up from reference TRBV13 and TRBJ2-6, is AAGVIQSPRHLIKEKRETATLKCYPIPRHDTVYWYQQGPGQDPQFLISFYEKMQSDKGSIPDRFSAQQFSDYHSELNMSSLELGDSALYFCASSLGGGPAGANVLTFGAGSRLTVL.

This clonotype has just a few counts. J is TRBJ2-1 and V is TRBV7-7; TRBD1 matches at 8 bases. Germline V lookup: CDR1 SSHAT, CDR2 FNYEAQ (reference sequence). The CDR3 is 16 residues long. The V and J ends lost 5 bases and 4 bases, in that order; junction bases with no gene match: 10. CDR3 region: CASSADRGAGYNEQFF. Here the CDR3 DNA reads TGTGCCAGCAGCGCTGACAGGGGCGCGGGATACAATGAGCAGTTCTTC. Full variable domain (rest looked up from reference TRBV7-7 and TRBJ2-1): GAGVSQSPRYKVTKRGQDVTLRCDPISSHATLYWYQQALGQGPEFLTYFNYEAQPDKSGLPSDRFSAERPEGSISTLTIQRTEQRDSAMYRCASSADRGAGYNEQFFGPGTRLTVL.

This clonotype has more than one count but fewer than ten. The chain carries TRBV28 and TRBJ2-5; TRBD1 might be the D (6 bases). The germline CDR1 and CDR2 sequences are MDHEN and SYDVKM. V was shortened by 6 bases and J by 3 bases, with 14 bases between the two germline ends. There are 14 residues in the CDR3. The chain's CDR3 is CASSPTGPKETQYF. The CDR3, as DNA: TGTGCCAGCAGCCCTACAGGGCCCAAAGAGACCCAGTACTTC. The full variable domain, with the rest looked up from reference TRBV28 and TRBJ2-5, is DVKVTQSSRYLVKRTGEKVFLECVQDMDHENMFWYRQDPGLGLRLIYFSYDVKMKEKGDIPEGYSVSREKKERFSLILESASTNQTSMYLCASSPTGPKETQYFGPGTRLLVL.

The rearrangement uses TRBV10-2 and TRBJ2-2, with D perhaps TRBD2 (5 bases). Germline V gives CDR1 WSHSY, CDR2 SAAADI. Trimming took 5 bases from V and 1 from J, leaving 14 bases between them. The CDR3 has 16 amino acids. In DNA, the CDR3 is TGCGCCAGCAGTCGGCAAGGCGGAGGGAACACCGGGGAGCTGTTTTTT. This encodes CASSRQGGGNTGELFF.

With respect to this clonotype: A much larger clone is a single base away; this may be a read error. This chain's CDR3 is CAGSTSGGPYNEQFF. In nucleotides, the CDR3 is TGTGCCGGCAGTACTAGCGGGGGCCCTTACAATGAGCAGTTCTTC. This rearrangement joins TRBV11-2 to TRBJ2-1, with 11 bases that match TRBD2. The germline CDR1 and CDR2 sequences are SGHAT and FQNNGV. The CDR3 totals 15 residues.

This clonotype was counted at least ten times. V gene TRBV6-4 combines with J gene TRBJ2-2; D gene ambiguous. V gave up 2 bases and J gave up 1 base, with 8 bases separating them. This CDR3 is built from 15 residues. Germline V gene sequence: CDR1 MRHNA, CDR2 SNTAGT. The CDR3 sequence is CASSDTAQNTGELFF. As DNA, the CDR3 is TGTGCCAGCAGTGACACCGCGCAGAACACCGGGGAGCTGTTTTTT.

In this sample, this clonotype turned up a few times. This chain links TRBV27 with TRBJ2-3, with D perhaps matching TRBD2 (5 bases). V shed 5 bases and J shed 2 bases, with 11 bases lying between them. The germline V gene encodes CDR1 MNHEY and CDR2 SMNVEV (reference sequence). CDR3 length: 14 amino acids. CDR3 DNA sequence: TGTGCCAGCAGTACCGGACTTATCACAGATACGCAGTATTTT. It encodes CASSTGLITDTQYF.

This clonotype was seen ten or more times. This chain connects TRBV7-3 to TRBJ2-1, with D perhaps matching TRBD2 (5 bases). The germline V gene encodes CDR1 SGHTA and CDR2 FQGTGA. The CDR3 loop spans 15 amino acids. V gave up 0 bases and J gave up 6 bases, with 12 bases separating them. The CDR3 is CASSLTAARINEQFF. The DNA for the CDR3 is TGTGCCAGCAGCTTAACAGCGGCAAGGATCAATGAGCAGTTCTTC.

The sample holds a few counts of this clonotype. This rearrangement joins TRBV6-2 or TRBV6-3 to TRBJ2-7; 12 bases are shared with TRBD2. The CDR3 extends over 14 amino acids. In germline, CDR1 is MNHEY, CDR2 SVGEGT. V shed 9 bases and J 5 bases; nucleotides not matched to a gene: 8. The CDR3 bases are TGTGCCAGTCAGCGGACTAGCGGGGTCCACGAGCAGTACTTC. This translates into CASQRTSGVHEQYF.

The V gene is TRBV9, the J gene TRBJ2-1; D is uncertain. The CDR3 sequence is 12 residues long. With 4 bases removed from V and 3 bases from J, the gap between germline ends came to 5 bases. Germline assignment: CDR1 SGDLS and CDR2 YYNGEE. CDR3 nucleotides: TGTGCCAGCAGCACCCGCTACAATGAGCAGTTCTTC. Amino acid sequence: CASSTRYNEQFF.

This clonotype is deemed medium-sized. The chain has TRBV6-6 and TRBJ2-6, with unresolved D. V lost 6 bases to trimming and J lost 3 bases, with 12 bases between them. This CDR3 region has 15 residues. CDR1 and CDR2 from the germline V gene are MNHNY and SVGAGI (reference sequence). Here the CDR3 DNA reads TGTGCCAGCAGAAGTCGAGGTCGTGGGGCCAACGTCCTGACTTTC. Protein sequence: CASRSRGRGANVLTF.